This T cell receptor beta chain was identified during a study of identical twins. On this clonotype itself: The antigen is not known.

V dropped 2 bases and J dropped 0 bases, with 16 bases sitting between them. The CDR3 runs 18 residues. CDR1 and CDR2 (germline): MDHEN, SYDVKM. Through template switching, a universal primer site was introduced, and the cDNA contained unique molecular identifiers. Each CDR3 protein gets one entry after TCRdb re-called the 5' RACE reads with MiXCR. The data contain approximately 1.8 million distinct CDR3 sequences, around 33% of them singletons. Study results and limitations: Memory repertoires lacked the insertion deficit that abundant cord blood beta clonotypes showed. Models underpredicted monozygotic twin sharing of out-of-frame TCR alpha.

Donors were all healthy Caucasians. This sequence joins TRBV28 and TRBJ1-4; D possibly corresponds to TRBD1 (5 bases). Sequencing was performed on cord blood. The receptor was isolated from a newborn girl in good health. DNA for the CDR3: TGTGCCAGCAGTTTAGGTTTATTGGGGCGAACAACTAATGAAAAACTGTTTTTT. It yields the protein CASSLGLLGRTTNEKLFF.